These 30 T cell receptor beta chains share one sample of origin, sequenced in a study of OX40 agonist ivuxolimab in advanced cancers. The repertoire was sequenced with immunoSEQ multiplex PCR; TCRdb's copy has only in-frame clones and lacks some. Of about 110,000 clones detected, 91% appear once; the ten largest clones hold under 0.85%. This specimen consisted of CD4+ or CD8+ T cells sorted from blood, obtained in a trial of the OX40 agonist ivuxolimab. These receptors all come from an adult with an advanced solid tumor such as melanoma, head and neck, liver or kidney cancer.

The rearrangement joins TRBV11-3 to TRBJ1-1, with a tentative D call TRBD1 (5 bases). With 3 bases removed from V and 0 bases from J, the gap between germline ends came to 8 bases. CDR1 is SGHNT and CDR2 is YENEEA in the germline V gene. This CDR3 region has 14 residues. CDR3 DNA: TGTGCCAGCAGCTTGGGACTGATGAACACTGAAGCTTTCTTT. Translation gives CASSLGLMNTEAFF.

The chain is built from TRBV11-2 and TRBJ2-1; TRBD2 matches 8 bases. CDR3 length: 15 residues. CDR1 SGHAT and CDR2 FQNNGV come from the germline V gene. V gave up 3 bases and J gave up 4 bases; unmatched junction bases: 5. The CDR3 loop reads CASSFGGGPYNEQFF. The CDR3 DNA is TGTGCCAGCAGCTTCGGCGGGGGGCCTTACAATGAGCAGTTCTTC.

The rearrangement joins TRBV11-1 to TRBJ2-1, with 11 bases fitting TRBD2. Losses at the gene ends were 5 bases for V and 3 bases for J; bases not matched to a gene: 6. Germline CDR1 is SGHAT and CDR2 is FQDESV (reference sequence). There are 16 residues in the CDR3. CDR3 in DNA: TGTGCCAGCAGCACAGCTAGCGGGAGGCTCTACAATGAGCAGTTCTTC. Protein: CASSTASGRLYNEQFF.

The genes are TRBV28 and TRBJ2-5, with 8 bases that match TRBD1. The CDR3 runs 16 residues. With 5 bases clipped from V and 5 bases from J, the junction kept 13 bases outside the gene matches. Germline assignment: CDR1 MDHEN and CDR2 SYDVKM. The CDR3 sequence: CASSPSRQGARETQYF. The CDR3 region has the DNA TGTGCCAGCAGTCCCTCGAGGCAGGGGGCCAGGGAGACCCAGTACTTC.

The V and J genes are TRBV5-1 and TRBJ2-5; D perhaps matches TRBD1 (6 bases). The V end lost 0 bases, the J end lost 4 bases, and 10 bases lay between the germline ends. Germline CDR1 SGHRS, CDR2 YFSETQ. The CDR3 runs 14 residues. CDR3 DNA sequence: TGCGCCAGCAGCTTGGCAGGGGATCGAGAGACCCAGTACTTC. Encoded protein: CASSLAGDRETQYF.

The V call is TRBV9, the J call TRBJ1-2; TRBD1 aligns across 7 bases. Germline V gene sequence: CDR1 SGDLS, CDR2 YYNGEE. With V trimmed by 4 bases and J by 5 bases, 5 bases remained unmatched. This CDR3 has 13 residues. DNA for the CDR3: TGTGCCAGCAGCCCCCGGGACAGTTATGGCTACACCTTC. This codes for CASSPRDSYGYTF. Variable domain in full (rest from reference TRBV9 and TRBJ1-2): DSGVTQTPKHLITATGQRVTLRCSPRSGDLSVYWYQQSLDQGLQFLIQYYNGEERAKGNILERFSAQQFPDLHSELNLSSLELGDSALYFCASSPRDSYGYTFGSGTRLTVV.

The chain has TRBV6-1 and TRBJ2-1; TRBD2 matches at 8 bases. Germline assignment: CDR1 MNHNS and CDR2 SASEGT. This CDR3 is 15 amino acids long. The J segment lost 7 bases and the V segment lost 4 bases, leaving 9 bases of the junction unmatched. DNA for the CDR3: TGTGCCAGCAGTGTAACGGGAGGGATAGGGAATGAGCAGTTCTTC. It encodes CASSVTGGIGNEQFF.

V gene TRBV27 combines with J gene TRBJ1-1, with D tentatively TRBD1 (5 bases). The V gene's germline CDR1 is MNHEY and CDR2 SMNVEV (reference sequence). Deletions cut 5 bases from V and 0 bases from J, with 22 bases between. This CDR3 contains 18 residues. The CDR3 loop is CASSRYRRGGGMNTEAFF. In DNA, the CDR3 is TGTGCCAGCAGTCGCTACAGGCGGGGCGGGGGTATGAACACTGAAGCTTTCTTT.

The genes are TRBV19 and TRBJ2-2, with TRBD2 as a possible D gene (5 bases). Germline CDR1 LNHDA, CDR2 SQIVND (reference sequence). This CDR3 contains 14 residues. V was clipped by 9 bases and J by 8 bases, with 19 bases between them. CDR3 sequence reads: CASREPRSTGELFF. CDR3 coding DNA: TGTGCCAGCCGGGAACCTCGTTCGACGGGGGAGCTGTTTTTT.

The rearrangement uses TRBV4-2 and TRBJ1-2, with a weak D call TRBD1 (6 bases). The germline gives CDR1 LGHNA, CDR2 YNFKEQ. Trimming pared 1 base from V and 4 bases from J, leaving 13 bases between. The CDR3 is 15 residues long. The CDR3 DNA follows: TGTGCCAGCAGCCAAGTTATCGTACAGGGCTATGGCTACACCTTC. Residues: CASSQVIVQGYGYTF.

The rearrangement joins TRBV9 to TRBJ2-7, with no clear D. Deletions cut 0 bases from V and 0 bases from J, with 7 bases between. Per germline, CDR1 SGDLS and CDR2 YYNGEE. The CDR3 length is 14 residues. This chain's CDR3 is CASSVADSSYEQYF. The CDR3 bases are TGTGCCAGCAGCGTAGCCGATAGCTCCTACGAGCAGTACTTC.

This clone was seen a single time. The chain links TRBV5-1 to TRBJ1-2; no firm D call. Per the germline V gene, CDR1 is SGHRS and CDR2 is YFSETQ. V dropped 4 bases and J dropped 10 bases, with 17 bases sitting between them. CDR3 length equals 13 residues. The CDR3 region has the DNA TGCGCCAGCAGCCCAAGGGCGGCCGCTTACTACACCTTC. Translated, it gives CASSPRAAAYYTF.

The sample holds a few counts of this clone. DNA of the CDR3: TGTGCCAGCTCCACAGGGAGCAATCAGCCCCAGCATTTT. It yields the protein CASSTGSNQPQHF. V is TRBV18 and J is TRBJ1-5; tentatively, D is TRBD1 (6 bases). From germline, CDR1 is KGHSH and CDR2 LQKENI. CDR3 length equals 13 residues. The V end lost 6 bases, the J end lost 1 base, and 7 bases lay between the germline ends.

The chain has TRBV27 and TRBJ1-5; TRBD1 aligns across 7 bases. The germline V gene has CDR1 MNHEY and CDR2 SMNVEV (reference sequence). Trimming removed 5 bases from V and 1 base from J; junction bases left unmatched: 2. The CDR3 is made up of 14 amino acids. The CDR3 spells CASSLQGSNQPQHF. The CDR3 coding sequence is TGTGCCAGCAGTCTACAGGGGAGCAATCAGCCCCAGCATTTT.

The chain joins TRBV19 to TRBJ2-2, with 13 bases identical to TRBD2. The CDR3 sequence is 16 residues long. Germline CDR1 is LNHDA and CDR2 is SQIVND (reference sequence). V was clipped by 6 bases and J by 0 bases; unmatched bases: 1. The CDR3 region has the DNA TGTGCCAGTAGGACTAGCGGGGGGCCGAACACCGGGGAGCTGTTTTTT. Protein product: CASRTSGGPNTGELFF. Full variable domain (outside the CDR3, taken from reference TRBV19 and TRBJ2-2): DGGITQSPKYLFRKEGQNVTLSCEQNLNHDAMYWYRQDPGQGLRLIYYSQIVNDFQKGDIAEGYSVSREKKESFPLTVTSAQKNPTAFYLCASRTSGGPNTGELFFGEGSRLTVL.

CDR3 nucleotide sequence: TGTGCCAGCAGCATCCTGGAGCGGGACAATGAGCAGTTCTTC. It encodes CASSILERDNEQFF. This chain links TRBV25-1 with TRBJ2-1; D might be TRBD2 (6 bases). CDR1 is MGHDK, CDR2 SYGVNS, per germline. V was shortened by 6 bases and J by 5 bases, with 14 bases between the two germline ends. The CDR3 is 14 amino acids.

This rearrangement joins TRBV7-9 to TRBJ2-2; no reliable D call. This CDR3 comprises 15 residues. Trimming stripped 1 base from V and 4 bases from J, with 10 bases between. The germline V gene has CDR1 SEHNR and CDR2 FQNEAQ (reference sequence). The CDR3 loop reads CASSLGASITGELFF. The CDR3 DNA reads TGTGCCAGCAGCTTAGGTGCCAGCATCACCGGGGAGCTGTTTTTT.

In its sample, this clone was seen once. This rearrangement joins TRBV29-1 to TRBJ2-1; the match to TRBD1 covers 10 bases. The CDR3 spans 17 residues. The trim removed 0 bases at V and 13 bases at J, leaving 18 bases unmatched. Germline V gene sequence: CDR1 SQVTM, CDR2 ANQGSEA. The CDR3 protein is CSVEDLIGTGVTRFQFF. In DNA form, the CDR3 reads TGCAGCGTTGAAGATCTGATCGGGACAGGGGTTACCAGGTTCCAGTTCTTC.

The V gene is TRBV6-1, the J gene TRBJ2-1; D tentatively reads TRBD1 or TRBD2 (5 bases each). Trimming removed 7 bases at V and 2 bases at J, with 9 bases between. Germline V gene data show CDR1 as MNHNS and CDR2 as SASEGT. The CDR3 runs to 13 residues. DNA of the CDR3: TGTGCCAGCATCAGGGACCCCTACAATGAGCAGTTCTTC. It is translated as CASIRDPYNEQFF.

DNA for the CDR3: TGTGCCAGCAGCCCGCTGGCGGGGGGGGGCACAGATACGCAGTATTTT. It codes for CASSPLAGGGTDTQYF. The rearrangement uses TRBV9 and TRBJ2-3, with 9 bases identical to TRBD2. Trimming removed 4 bases from V and 1 base from J; junction bases left unmatched: 7. The CDR3 totals 16 residues. Germline CDR1 and CDR2: SGDLS and YYNGEE.

This clone was seen only a few times. This rearrangement joins TRBV10-3 to TRBJ1-5, with D perhaps matching TRBD1 (5 bases). CDR1 and CDR2 from the germline V gene are ENHRY and SYGVKD. The CDR3 has 15 residues. Between the trimmed V and J ends, which lost 10 bases and 2 bases, there was a span of 18 bases. CDR3 amino acids: CATRRDLNGNQPQHF. CDR3 in DNA: TGTGCCACCCGCCGGGACCTTAACGGCAATCAGCCCCAGCATTTT.

The V and J genes are TRBV5-4 and TRBJ2-5; 12 nucleotides agree with TRBD2. The CDR3 has 14 residues. The ends lost 0 bases at V and 8 bases at J; junction bases unmatched: 2. Germline values: CDR1 SGHNT, CDR2 YYREEE (reference sequence). CDR3 residues: CASSLGLAGVTQYF. As DNA, the CDR3 is TGTGCCAGCAGCTTGGGACTAGCGGGAGTCACCCAGTACTTC.

This rearrangement joins TRBV7-2 to TRBJ2-5, with 11 bases identical to TRBD2. The V gene end was trimmed by 6 bases and the J gene end by 5 bases; junction bases not matched to a gene: 8. Germline CDR1 is SGHTA and CDR2 is FQGNSA. This CDR3 region has 15 residues. The CDR3 spells CASSFTSGGQETQYF. CDR3 in DNA: TGTGCCAGCAGTTTTACTAGCGGGGGCCAGGAGACCCAGTACTTC.

The genes are TRBV15 and TRBJ2-7; TRBD1 or TRBD2 may be the D gene (5 bases each). This CDR3 has 15 amino acids. Trimming took off 3 bases at V and 6 bases at J, with 18 bases between the two ends. Germline lookup yields CDR1 LNHNV and CDR2 YYDKDF (reference sequence). The CDR3: CATSRRGLSFSEQYF. The CDR3 region has the DNA TGTGCCACCAGCAGGAGGGGTCTTTCCTTTAGCGAGCAGTACTTC.

The chain couples TRBV11-2 to TRBJ2-5, with TRBD2 matching over 7 bases. CDR3 size: 15 residues. Germline V lookup: CDR1 SGHAT, CDR2 FQNNGV. Germline trimming cut 0 bases from V and 4 bases from J; bases unmatched to any gene: 5. Here the CDR3 reads CASSLDGGKRETQYF. CDR3 sequence (DNA): TGTGCCAGCAGCTTAGACGGGGGGAAAAGAGAGACCCAGTACTTC. Looking up the rest from reference TRBV11-2 and TRBJ2-5 gives the full variable domain: EAGVAQSPRYKIIEKRQSVAFWCNPISGHATLYWYQQILGQGPKLLIQFQNNGVVDDSQLPKDRFSAERLKGVDSTLKIQPAKLEDSAVYLCASSLDGGKRETQYFGPGTRLLVL.

The chain joins TRBV9 to TRBJ1-1; D is unresolved. The CDR3 is made up of 14 amino acids. CDR1 SGDLS and CDR2 YYNGEE come from the germline V gene. Trimming took off 0 bases at V and 0 bases at J, with 6 bases between the two ends. The DNA for the CDR3 is TGTGCCAGCAGCGTAGCGCCTTTGAACACTGAAGCTTTCTTT. The encoded protein is CASSVAPLNTEAFF.

The chain is built from TRBV6-6 and TRBJ2-2; D may be TRBD2 (6 bases). The ends were cut back, 8 bases at V and 5 bases at J, with 21 bases in the middle. From germline, CDR1 is MNHNY and CDR2 SVGAGI (reference sequence). This CDR3 spans 16 amino acids. CDR3 sequence (DNA): TGTGCCAGCGGCCCGGGCTCAACTGCGGGGACCGGGGAGCTGTTTTTT. This codes for CASGPGSTAGTGELFF.

V is TRBV18 and J is TRBJ1-1, with unresolved D. V lost 1 base to trimming and J lost 1 base, with 4 bases between them. The CDR3 consists of 13 residues. Germline values: CDR1 KGHSH, CDR2 LQKENI. The CDR3 is CASSPLSNTEAFF. CDR3 DNA: TGTGCCAGCTCACCACTTTCGAACACTGAAGCTTTCTTT.

CDR3 nucleotide sequence: TGTGCCAGCAGATCCGGGACAGGGGTGTACGAGCAGTACTTC. It encodes CASRSGTGVYEQYF. This sequence joins TRBV6-1 and TRBJ2-7; 10 bases are a match to TRBD1. The CDR3 loop spans 14 amino acids. Germline assignment: CDR1 MNHNS and CDR2 SASEGT. The ends lost 6 bases at V and 4 bases at J; junction bases unmatched: 6.

This chain connects TRBV18 to TRBJ2-1; TRBD2 matches at 10 bases. V shed 4 bases, J shed 4 bases, and the junction held 13 bases outside the gene matches. Germline V gene data show CDR1 as KGHSH and CDR2 as LQKENI. This CDR3 is built from 18 residues. In DNA, the CDR3 is TGTGCCAGCTCACTCCTTCCCCTTAGCGGGGGGACTTACAATGAGCAGTTCTTC. This encodes CASSLLPLSGGTYNEQFF.